This T cell receptor (beta chain) was recorded in a study of blood T cells in healthy people across ages. The second PCR ran about 6 to 12 cycles with a sample-barcoded 5' primer and J-beta primers. TCRdb passed the 5' RACE reads through MiXCR, listing each CDR3 protein once. The sample yields fewer than 1,000,000 distinct CDR3 sequences, more than 35% seen once. A word on this clonotype: Mismatch with germline at one junction end may stem from a read error.

This CDR3 has 15 amino acids. CDR1 SGHRS and CDR2 YFSETQ come from the germline V gene. The sequenced sample consisted of blood. The source is a man older than 75 in good health. The genes are TRBV5-1 and TRBJ2-1; maybe TRBD2 (6 bases). TRBJ2-7 matches the DNA end more closely, so the J call is doubtful. CDR3 nucleotides: TGTGCCAGCAGCTTAGGGTTGGCGGGGTACAATGAGCAGTACTTC. Translation gives CASSLGLAGYNEQYF.